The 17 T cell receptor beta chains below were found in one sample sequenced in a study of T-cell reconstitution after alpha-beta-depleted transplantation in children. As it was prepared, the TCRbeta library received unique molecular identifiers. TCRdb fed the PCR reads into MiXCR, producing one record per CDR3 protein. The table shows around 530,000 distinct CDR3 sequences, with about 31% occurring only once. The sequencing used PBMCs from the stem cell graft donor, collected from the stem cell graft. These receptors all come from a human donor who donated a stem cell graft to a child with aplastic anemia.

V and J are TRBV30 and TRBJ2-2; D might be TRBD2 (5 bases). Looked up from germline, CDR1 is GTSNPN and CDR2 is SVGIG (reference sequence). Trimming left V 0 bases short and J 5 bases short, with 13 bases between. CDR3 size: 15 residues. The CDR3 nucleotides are TGTGCCTGGAGTGTACGAGGGATTAATACCGGGGAGCTGTTTTTT. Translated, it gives CAWSVRGINTGELFF.

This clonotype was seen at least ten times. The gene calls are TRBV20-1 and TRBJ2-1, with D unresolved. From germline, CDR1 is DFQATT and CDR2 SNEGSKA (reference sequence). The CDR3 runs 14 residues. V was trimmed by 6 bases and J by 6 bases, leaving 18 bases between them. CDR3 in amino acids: CSANPLSNFNEQFF. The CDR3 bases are TGCAGTGCCAATCCGCTATCGAACTTCAATGAGCAGTTCTTC.

The CDR3 coding sequence is TGTGCCAGCAGCTCCGTATTGGGGGAGGGGTATGGCTACACCTTC. This gives the protein CASSSVLGEGYGYTF. V gene TRBV7-2 combines with J gene TRBJ1-2; D is possibly TRBD1 (5 bases). The germline V gene encodes CDR1 SGHTA and CDR2 FQGNSA. The V and J ends lost 4 bases and 5 bases respectively, with 17 bases between them. The length of the CDR3 is 15 residues. The whole variable domain, remainder taken from reference TRBV7-2 and TRBJ1-2, is GAGVSQSPSNKVTEKGKDVELRCDPISGHTALYWYRQSLGQGLEFLIYFQGNSAPDKSGLPSDRFSAERTGGSVSTLTIQRTQQEDSAVYLCASSSVLGEGYGYTFGSGTRLTVV.

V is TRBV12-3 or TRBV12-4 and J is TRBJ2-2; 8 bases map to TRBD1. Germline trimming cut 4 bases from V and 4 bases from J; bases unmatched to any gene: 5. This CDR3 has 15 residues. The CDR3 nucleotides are TGTGCCAGCAGTTCTCGGACAGGGAGCACCGGGGAGCTGTTTTTT. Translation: CASSSRTGSTGELFF.

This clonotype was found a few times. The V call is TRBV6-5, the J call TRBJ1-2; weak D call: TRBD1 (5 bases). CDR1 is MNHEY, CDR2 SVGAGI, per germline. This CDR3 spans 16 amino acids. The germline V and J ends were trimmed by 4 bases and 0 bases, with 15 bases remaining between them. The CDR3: CASSSSQAGANYGYTF. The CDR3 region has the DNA TGTGCCAGCAGTTCATCACAGGCTGGGGCTAACTATGGCTACACCTTC.

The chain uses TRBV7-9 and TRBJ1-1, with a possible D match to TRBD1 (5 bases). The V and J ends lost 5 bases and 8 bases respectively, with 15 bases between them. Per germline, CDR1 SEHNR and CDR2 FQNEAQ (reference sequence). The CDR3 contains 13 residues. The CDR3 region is CASSRSAGSEAFF. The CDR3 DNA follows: TGTGCCAGCAGCCGTTCCGCAGGGTCCGAAGCTTTCTTT.

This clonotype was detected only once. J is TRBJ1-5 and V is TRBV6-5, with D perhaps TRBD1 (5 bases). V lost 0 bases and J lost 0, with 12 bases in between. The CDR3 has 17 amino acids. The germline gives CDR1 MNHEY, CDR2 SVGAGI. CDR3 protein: CASSYSGRRGSNQPQHF. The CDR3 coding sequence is TGTGCCAGCAGTTACTCTGGAAGGAGGGGTAGCAATCAGCCCCAGCATTTT.

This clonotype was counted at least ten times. The CDR3 sequence: CASSLGGGHGNQPQHF. The CDR3 DNA reads TGTGCCAGCAGCTTAGGTGGGGGGCACGGCAATCAGCCCCAGCATTTT. This sequence joins TRBV7-2 and TRBJ1-5, with D tentatively TRBD1 (6 bases). Germline V gene lookup returns CDR1 SGHTA and CDR2 FQGNSA. V lost 1 base and J 2 bases, leaving 12 bases between the germline ends. The CDR3 contains 16 residues.

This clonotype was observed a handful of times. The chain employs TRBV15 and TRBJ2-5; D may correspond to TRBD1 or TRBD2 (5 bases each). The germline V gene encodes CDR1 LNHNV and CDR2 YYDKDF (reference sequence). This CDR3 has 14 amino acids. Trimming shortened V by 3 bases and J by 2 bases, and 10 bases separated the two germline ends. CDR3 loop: CATSRWGIQETQYF. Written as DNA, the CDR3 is TGTGCCACCAGCAGGTGGGGGATACAAGAGACCCAGTACTTC. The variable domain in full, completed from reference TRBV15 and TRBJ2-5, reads DAMVIQNPRYQVTQFGKPVTLSCSQTLNHNVMYWYQQKSSQAPKLLFHYYDKDFNNEADTPDNFQSRRPNTSFCFLDIRSPGLGDTAMYLCATSRWGIQETQYFGPGTRLLVL.

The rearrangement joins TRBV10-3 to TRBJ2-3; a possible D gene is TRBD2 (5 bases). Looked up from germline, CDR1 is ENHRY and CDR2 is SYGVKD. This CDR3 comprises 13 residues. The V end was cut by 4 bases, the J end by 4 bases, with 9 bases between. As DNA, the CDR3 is TGTGCCATCAGTGTGGGAGACGCAGATACGCAGTATTTT. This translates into CAISVGDADTQYF.

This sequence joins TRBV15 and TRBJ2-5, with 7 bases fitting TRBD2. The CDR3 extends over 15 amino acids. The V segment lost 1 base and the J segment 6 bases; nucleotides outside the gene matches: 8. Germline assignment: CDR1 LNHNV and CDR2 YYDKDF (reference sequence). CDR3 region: CATSRAGGGIKTQYF. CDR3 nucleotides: TGTGCCACCAGCAGAGCCGGGGGAGGGATAAAGACCCAGTACTTC.

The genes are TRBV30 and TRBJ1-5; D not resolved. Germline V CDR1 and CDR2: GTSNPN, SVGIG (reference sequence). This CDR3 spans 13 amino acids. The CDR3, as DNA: TGTGCTATGGCGCCAGATAGCAATCAGCCCCAGCATTTT. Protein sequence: CAMAPDSNQPQHF.

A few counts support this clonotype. CDR3 coding DNA: TGTGCCAGCAGCCCGATGACAGCCGCCTCCTACAATGAGCAGTTCTTC. This codes for CASSPMTAASYNEQFF. The rearrangement uses TRBV7-9 and TRBJ2-1; D is perhaps TRBD1 (5 bases). Between the trimmed V and J ends, which lost 5 bases and 0 bases, there was a span of 14 bases. This CDR3 contains 16 residues. Germline V CDR1 and CDR2: SEHNR, FQNEAQ (reference sequence).

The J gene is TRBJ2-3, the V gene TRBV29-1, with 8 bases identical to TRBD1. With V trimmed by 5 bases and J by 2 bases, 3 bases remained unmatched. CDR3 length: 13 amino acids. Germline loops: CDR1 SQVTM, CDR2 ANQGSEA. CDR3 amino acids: CSVRQGPTDTQYF. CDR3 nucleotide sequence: TGCAGCGTTCGACAGGGGCCCACAGATACGCAGTATTTT.

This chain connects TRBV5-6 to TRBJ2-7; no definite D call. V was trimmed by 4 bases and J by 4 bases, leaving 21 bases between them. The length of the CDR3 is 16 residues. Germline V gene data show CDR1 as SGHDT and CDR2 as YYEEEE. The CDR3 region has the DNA TGTGCCAGCAGCCCGCCCCCGTCTATGGATGGTTACGAGCAGTACGTC. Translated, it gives CASSPPPSMDGYEQYV.

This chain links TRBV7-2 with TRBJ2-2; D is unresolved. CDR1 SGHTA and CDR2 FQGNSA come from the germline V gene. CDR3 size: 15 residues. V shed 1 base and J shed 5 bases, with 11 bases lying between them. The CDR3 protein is CASSLGLSATGELFF. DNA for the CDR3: TGTGCCAGCAGCTTAGGGCTCTCCGCGACCGGGGAGCTGTTTTTT. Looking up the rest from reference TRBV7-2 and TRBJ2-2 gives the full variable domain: GAGVSQSPSNKVTEKGKDVELRCDPISGHTALYWYRQSLGQGLEFLIYFQGNSAPDKSGLPSDRFSAERTGGSVSTLTIQRTQQEDSAVYLCASSLGLSATGELFFGEGSRLTVL.

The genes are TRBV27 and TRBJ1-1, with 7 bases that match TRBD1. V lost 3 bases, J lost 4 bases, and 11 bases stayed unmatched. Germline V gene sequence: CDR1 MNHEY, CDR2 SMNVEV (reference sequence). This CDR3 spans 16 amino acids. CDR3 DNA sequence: TGTGCCAGCAGTTTGACAGGGTGGGAGAAGAGCACTGAAGCTTTCTTT. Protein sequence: CASSLTGWEKSTEAFF.